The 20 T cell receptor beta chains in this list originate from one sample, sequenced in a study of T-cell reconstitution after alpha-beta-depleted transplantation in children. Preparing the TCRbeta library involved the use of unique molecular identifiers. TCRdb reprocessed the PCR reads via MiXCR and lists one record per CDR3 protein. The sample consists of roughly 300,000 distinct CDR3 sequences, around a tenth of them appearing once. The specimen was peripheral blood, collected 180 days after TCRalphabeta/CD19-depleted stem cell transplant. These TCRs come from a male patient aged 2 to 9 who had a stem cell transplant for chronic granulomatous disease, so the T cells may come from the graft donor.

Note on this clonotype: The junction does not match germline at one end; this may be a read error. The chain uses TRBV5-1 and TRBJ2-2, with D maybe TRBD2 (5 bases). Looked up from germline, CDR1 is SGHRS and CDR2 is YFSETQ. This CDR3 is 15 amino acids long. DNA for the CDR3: TGCGCCAGCAGCTTGGTCCGGGCCAACACCGGGGAGCAGTTTTTT. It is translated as CASSLVRANTGEQFF.

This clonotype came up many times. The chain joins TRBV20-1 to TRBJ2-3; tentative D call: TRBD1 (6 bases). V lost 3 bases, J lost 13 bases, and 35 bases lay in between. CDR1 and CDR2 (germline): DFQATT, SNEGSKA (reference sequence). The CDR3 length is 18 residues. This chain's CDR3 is CSARKKFRDTQTYGREYF. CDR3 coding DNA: TGCAGTGCTAGGAAAAAGTTCCGGGACACTCAGACCTATGGTAGAGAGTATTTT.

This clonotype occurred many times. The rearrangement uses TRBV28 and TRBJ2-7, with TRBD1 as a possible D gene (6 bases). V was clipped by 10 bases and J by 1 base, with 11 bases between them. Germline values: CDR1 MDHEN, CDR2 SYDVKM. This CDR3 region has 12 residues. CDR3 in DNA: TGTGCCACCGGTGGACAGTCCTACGAGCAGTACTTC. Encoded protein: CATGGQSYEQYF.

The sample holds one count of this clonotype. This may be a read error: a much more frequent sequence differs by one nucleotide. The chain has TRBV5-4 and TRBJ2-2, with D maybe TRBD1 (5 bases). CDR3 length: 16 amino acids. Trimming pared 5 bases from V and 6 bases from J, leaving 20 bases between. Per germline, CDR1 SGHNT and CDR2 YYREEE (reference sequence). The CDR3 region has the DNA TGTGCCAGCAGAAATGATTCGGTCTGGGGCCCCGGGGAGCTGTTTTTT. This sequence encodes CASRNDSVWGPGELFF.

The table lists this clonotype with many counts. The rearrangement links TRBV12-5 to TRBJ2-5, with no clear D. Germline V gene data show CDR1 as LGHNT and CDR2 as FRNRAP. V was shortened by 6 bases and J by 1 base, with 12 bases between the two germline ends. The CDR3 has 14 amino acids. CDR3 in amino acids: CASGHSGPQETQYF. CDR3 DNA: TGTGCTAGTGGACACTCGGGCCCCCAAGAGACCCAGTACTTC.

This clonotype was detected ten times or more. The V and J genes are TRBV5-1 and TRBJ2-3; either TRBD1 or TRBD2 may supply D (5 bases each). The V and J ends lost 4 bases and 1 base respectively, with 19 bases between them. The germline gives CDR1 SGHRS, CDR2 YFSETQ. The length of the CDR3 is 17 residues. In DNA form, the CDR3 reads TGCGCCAGCAGCCTTCCTGGGACCTCATGGGGCACAGATACGCAGTATTTT. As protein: CASSLPGTSWGTDTQYF.

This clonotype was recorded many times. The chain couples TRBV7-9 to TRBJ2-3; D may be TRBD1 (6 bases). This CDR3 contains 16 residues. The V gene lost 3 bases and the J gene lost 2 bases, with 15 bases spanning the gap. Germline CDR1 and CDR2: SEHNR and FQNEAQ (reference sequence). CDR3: CASSFDPGHLTDTQYF. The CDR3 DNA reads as TGTGCCAGCAGCTTCGACCCGGGACATCTCACAGATACGCAGTATTTT.

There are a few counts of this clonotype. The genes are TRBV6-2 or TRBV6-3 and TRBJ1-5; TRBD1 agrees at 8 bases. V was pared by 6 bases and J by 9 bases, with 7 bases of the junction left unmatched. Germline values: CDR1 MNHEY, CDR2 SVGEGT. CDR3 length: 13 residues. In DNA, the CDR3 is TGTGCCAGCAGACCCCGGGACAGGACGCCCCAGCATTTT. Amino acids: CASRPRDRTPQHF.

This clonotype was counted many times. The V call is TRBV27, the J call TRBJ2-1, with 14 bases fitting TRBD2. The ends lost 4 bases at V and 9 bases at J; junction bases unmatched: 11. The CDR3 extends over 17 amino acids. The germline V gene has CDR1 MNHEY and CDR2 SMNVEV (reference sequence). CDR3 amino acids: CASSSSPGLAGAGEQFF. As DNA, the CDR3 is TGTGCCAGCAGTTCCTCCCCGGGACTAGCGGGAGCGGGTGAGCAGTTCTTC.

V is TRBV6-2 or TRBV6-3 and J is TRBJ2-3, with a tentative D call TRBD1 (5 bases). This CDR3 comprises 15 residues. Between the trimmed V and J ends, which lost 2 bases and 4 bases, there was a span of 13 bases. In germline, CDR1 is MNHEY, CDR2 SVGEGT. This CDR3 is CASSYARGGADTQYF. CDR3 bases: TGTGCCAGCAGTTACGCTAGGGGCGGCGCAGATACGCAGTATTTT.

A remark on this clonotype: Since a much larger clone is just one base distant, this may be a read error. CDR3 bases: TGCGCCAGCAGCCAACATGATGTTCGGAAAGAGACCCAGTACTTC. This sequence encodes CASSQHDVRKETQYF. J is TRBJ2-5 and V is TRBV4-1; D not certain. The CDR3 has 15 amino acids. V lost 2 bases and J 3 bases, leaving 13 bases between the germline ends. Germline loops: CDR1 MGHRA, CDR2 YSYEKL.

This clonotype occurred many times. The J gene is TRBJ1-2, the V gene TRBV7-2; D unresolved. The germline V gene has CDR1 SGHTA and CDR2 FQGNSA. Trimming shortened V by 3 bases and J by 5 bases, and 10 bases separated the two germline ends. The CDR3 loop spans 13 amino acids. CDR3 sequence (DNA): TGTGCCAGCAGCTTCTCAGCTCTATATGGCTACACCTTC. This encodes CASSFSALYGYTF.

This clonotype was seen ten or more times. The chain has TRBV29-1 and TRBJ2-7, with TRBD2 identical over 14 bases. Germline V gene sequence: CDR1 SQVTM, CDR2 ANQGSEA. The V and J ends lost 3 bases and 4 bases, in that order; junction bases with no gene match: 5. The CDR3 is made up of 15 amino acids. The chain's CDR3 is CSVEGTSGSLYEQYF. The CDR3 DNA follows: TGCAGCGTTGAGGGGACTAGCGGGAGTTTATACGAGCAGTACTTC.

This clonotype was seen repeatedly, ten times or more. CDR3 DNA: TGTGCCAGCAGCCAAACTCCTTGGACTAGCGGGAACACCGGGGAGCTGTTTTTT. Its translation is CASSQTPWTSGNTGELFF. V and J are TRBV14 and TRBJ2-2; 10 bases agree with TRBD2. CDR1 is SGHDN, CDR2 FVKESK, per germline. V dropped 2 bases and J dropped 1; count of bases not matched to a gene: 7. The CDR3 consists of 18 residues.

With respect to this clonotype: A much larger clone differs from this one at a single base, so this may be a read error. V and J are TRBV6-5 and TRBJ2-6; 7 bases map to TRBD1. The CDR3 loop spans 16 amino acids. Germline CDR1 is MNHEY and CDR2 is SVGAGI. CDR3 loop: CPSSYPTGMGANVLTF. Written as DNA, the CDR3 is TGTCCCAGCAGTTACCCGACAGGGATGGGGGCCAACGTCCTGACTTTC.

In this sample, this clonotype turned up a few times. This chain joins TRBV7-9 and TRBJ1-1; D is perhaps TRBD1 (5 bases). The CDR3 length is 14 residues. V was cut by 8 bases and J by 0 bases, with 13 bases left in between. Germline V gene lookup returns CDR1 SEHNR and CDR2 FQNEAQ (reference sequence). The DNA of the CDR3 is TGTGCCAGCCTCCCAGGGATGGTGAACACTGAAGCTTTCTTT. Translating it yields CASLPGMVNTEAFF. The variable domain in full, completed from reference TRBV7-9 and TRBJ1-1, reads DTGVSQNPRHKITKRGQNVTFRCDPISEHNRLYWYRQTLGQGPEFLTYFQNEAQLEKSRLLSDRFSAERPKGSFSTLEIQRTEQGDSAMYLCASLPGMVNTEAFFGQGTRLTVV.

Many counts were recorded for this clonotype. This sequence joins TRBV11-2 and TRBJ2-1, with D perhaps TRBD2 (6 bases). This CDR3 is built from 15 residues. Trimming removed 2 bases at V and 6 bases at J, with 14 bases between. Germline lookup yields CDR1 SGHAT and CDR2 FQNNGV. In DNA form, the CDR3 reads TGTGCCAGCAGCTTAACAGCGGGTAGTCGCAATGAGCAGTTCTTC. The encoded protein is CASSLTAGSRNEQFF.

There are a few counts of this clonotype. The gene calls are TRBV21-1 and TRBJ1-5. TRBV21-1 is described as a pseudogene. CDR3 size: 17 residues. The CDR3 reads CASSKESFQAFNQPQHF. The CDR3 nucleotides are TGTGCCAGCAGCAAAGAATCGTTTCAGGCCTTTAATCAGCCCCAGCATTTT.

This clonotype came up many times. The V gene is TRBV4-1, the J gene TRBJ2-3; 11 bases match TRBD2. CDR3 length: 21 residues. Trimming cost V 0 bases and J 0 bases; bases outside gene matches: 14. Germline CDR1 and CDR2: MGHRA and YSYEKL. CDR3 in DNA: TGCGCCAGCAGCCAAGACTCCCTCCTTGTGACTAGCGGGGAAAGCACAGATACGCAGTATTTT. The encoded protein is CASSQDSLLVTSGESTDTQYF.

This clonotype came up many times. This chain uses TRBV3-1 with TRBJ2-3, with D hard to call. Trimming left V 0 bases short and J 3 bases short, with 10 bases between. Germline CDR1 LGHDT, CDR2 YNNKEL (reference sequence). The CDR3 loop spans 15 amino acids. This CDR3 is CASSQELRFTDTQYF. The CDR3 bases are TGTGCCAGCAGCCAAGAGTTACGTTTTACAGATACGCAGTATTTT.